This record concerns one TCR beta chain sequence. This specimen comes from a study of blood T cell repertoires in COVID-19. On the study more broadly: The origin of the acute and convalescent COVID-19 samples was the United States, Italy and Spain. Sources were T cells, B-cell-depleted T cells, or PBMCs; the material itself was cDNA or gDNA.

As handled by the study authors: Amplification from reference gene primers served as the basis for estimated nucleated cell counts. Some clones are missing from TCRdb's copy, which holds only in-frame ones; the method was immunoSEQ multiplex PCR. D and trimming come from the DNA, and the V and J calls and clone size come from that table. The sample has some 250,000 clones; around three quarters are singletons. Germline loops: CDR1 SGHRS, CDR2 YFSETQ. The CDR3 consists of 16 residues. V dropped 5 bases and J dropped 2 bases, with 20 bases sitting between them. This clonotype originated in a woman aged 80 or over with acute or convalescent COVID-19. The V gene is TRBV5-1, the J gene TRBJ2-7, with D perhaps matching TRBD2 (6 bases). The sample taken for sequencing was peripheral blood. The DNA of the CDR3 is TGCGCCAGCAGACCTGGGACGGGGGAAGTTACCTACGAGCAGTACTTC. Its protein product is CASRPGTGEVTYEQYF.